Listed below are T cell receptor beta chains from one sample, sequenced in a study of T cell responses to AZD1222 COVID-19 vaccine. This table comes from immunoSEQ multiplex PCR, and its TCRdb copy is limited to in-frame clones, with some not included. The table shows under 150,000 clones, with 85% to 95% occurring only once. This specimen was peripheral blood, taken 28 days after the second AZD1222 dose. These receptors were obtained from an adult who received the AZD1222 COVID-19 vaccine. The CDR3 runs from the conserved cysteine through the conserved F or W. The order of the fields is J gene, CDR3 length, V gene, CDR3 protein.

J: TRBJ2-1
length: 15
V: TRBV28
CDR3: CASRRRTGAGNEQFF

J: TRBJ1-1
length: 16
V: TRBV27
CDR3: CASSFGDRGLYTEAFF

J: TRBJ1-2
length: 14
V: TRBV11-2
CDR3: CASSLDRDAYGYTF

J: TRBJ2-5
length: 12
V: TRBV2
CDR3: CASGWAEETQYF

J: TRBJ1-4
length: 15
V: TRBV5-1
CDR3: CASSLTGTGDEKLFF

J: TRBJ1-1
length: 12
V: TRBV6-2/TRBV6-3
CDR3: CASSYGQGEAFF

J: TRBJ2-5
length: 18
V: TRBV7-9
CDR3: CASSSPFSGGVPQETQYF

J: TRBJ2-7
length: 12
V: TRBV5-8
CDR3: CASSLVGYEQYF

J: TRBJ1-1
length: 12
V: TRBV2
CDR3: CASRDMNTEAFF

J: TRBJ2-7
length: 18
V: TRBV4-2
CDR3: CASSPSRVVAGAFYEQYF

J: TRBJ2-3
length: 14
V: TRBV5-6
CDR3: CASSLIAGGLVQYF

J: TRBJ2-4
length: 14
V: TRBV5-4
CDR3: CASSSQAAKNIQYF

J: TRBJ2-7
length: 15
V: TRBV18
CDR3: CASSPSTRPTYEQYF

J: TRBJ1-2
length: 13
V: TRBV18
CDR3: CASSPRPSDGYTF

J: TRBJ1-2
length: 16
V: TRBV6-5
CDR3: CASSYSRAGGNHGYTF

J: TRBJ1-4
length: 15
V: TRBV6-5
CDR3: CASTTGTATNEKLFF

J: TRBJ1-1
length: 13
V: TRBV15
CDR3: CATSLARGTEAFF

J: TRBJ2-3
length: 16
V: TRBV5-1
CDR3: CASSWTQIPSTDTQYF

J: TRBJ2-7
length: 15
V: TRBV6-6
CDR3: CASSPPNRGLVEQYF

J: TRBJ2-3
length: 12
V: TRBV9
CDR3: CASSETTDTQYF

J: TRBJ1-1
length: 12
V: TRBV7-9
CDR3: CASRGAGTEAFF

J: TRBJ1-1
length: 14
V: TRBV6-1
CDR3: CASSEAGGHTEAFF

J: TRBJ2-1
length: 13
V: TRBV27
CDR3: CASSFSGNSEQFF

J: TRBJ1-1
length: 16
V: TRBV5-6
CDR3: CASSLAGQGAYTEAFF

J: TRBJ1-2
length: 12
V: TRBV25-1
CDR3: CASSESRSGYTF

J: TRBJ1-4
length: 14
V: TRBV28
CDR3: CASSFQATNEKLFF

J: TRBJ1-2
length: 12
V: TRBV5-1
CDR3: CASSDTVGGYTF

J: TRBJ2-2
length: 14
V: TRBV6-5
CDR3: CASSYSYREGELFF

J: TRBJ1-5
length: 14
V: TRBV7-8
CDR3: CASSRRGAGQPQHF

J: TRBJ1-5
length: 15
V: TRBV19
CDR3: CASSTGQGGSQPQHF

J: TRBJ1-1
length: 13
V: TRBV5-4
CDR3: CASNTPGGTEAFF

J: TRBJ1-4
length: 16
V: TRBV5-1
CDR3: CASSPGGGAGNEKLFF

J: TRBJ2-3
length: 15
V: TRBV24-1
CDR3: CATSDPGYGTDTQYF

J: TRBJ1-2
length: 12
V: TRBV18
CDR3: CASSPRDGGYTF

J: TRBJ1-2
length: 15
V: TRBV27
CDR3: CASSPGRWRGDGYTF

J: TRBJ1-2
length: 12
V: TRBV6-1
CDR3: CASSEDGYGYTF

J: TRBJ2-1
length: 13
V: TRBV4-2
CDR3: CASSQERENEQFF

J: TRBJ1-5
length: 15
V: TRBV28
CDR3: CASSFLGAGNQPQHF

J: TRBJ1-6
length: 16
V: TRBV15
CDR3: CATSRDSRGYNSPLHF

J: TRBJ2-1
length: 16
V: TRBV9
CDR3: CASSPYLTAGGNEQFF

J: TRBJ1-3
length: 14
V: TRBV7-2
CDR3: CASSRQVSGNTIYF

J: TRBJ1-1
length: 13
V: TRBV27
CDR3: CASSFSGGTEAFF

J: TRBJ2-1
length: 15
V: TRBV24-1
CDR3: CATSERTGGYNEQFF

J: TRBJ2-7
length: 16
V: TRBV3-1/TRBV3-2
CDR3: CASSQDGFGVLDEQYF

J: TRBJ1-2
length: 15
V: TRBV14
CDR3: CASSPTGSTNYGYTF

J: TRBJ2-7
length: 13
V: TRBV12-3/TRBV12-4
CDR3: CASSLGTGYEQYF

J: TRBJ2-2
length: 17
V: TRBV3-1/TRBV3-2
CDR3: CASSQDDLVVNTGELFF

J: TRBJ1-1
length: 15
V: TRBV5-4
CDR3: CASSLGEGGNTEAFF

J: TRBJ1-1
length: 16
V: TRBV5-5
CDR3: CASRAIPVRDYTEAFF

J: TRBJ1-5
length: 16
V: TRBV19
CDR3: CASRKAEGGRDQPQHF

J: TRBJ1-2
length: 13
V: TRBV28
CDR3: CASRPGGDYGYTF

J: TRBJ1-5
length: 14
V: TRBV7-2
CDR3: CASSLERGLKPQHF

J: TRBJ2-1
length: 15
V: TRBV7-9
CDR3: CASSFGLVYDGEQFF

J: TRBJ1-4
length: 14
V: TRBV9
CDR3: CASSVASGGEKLFF